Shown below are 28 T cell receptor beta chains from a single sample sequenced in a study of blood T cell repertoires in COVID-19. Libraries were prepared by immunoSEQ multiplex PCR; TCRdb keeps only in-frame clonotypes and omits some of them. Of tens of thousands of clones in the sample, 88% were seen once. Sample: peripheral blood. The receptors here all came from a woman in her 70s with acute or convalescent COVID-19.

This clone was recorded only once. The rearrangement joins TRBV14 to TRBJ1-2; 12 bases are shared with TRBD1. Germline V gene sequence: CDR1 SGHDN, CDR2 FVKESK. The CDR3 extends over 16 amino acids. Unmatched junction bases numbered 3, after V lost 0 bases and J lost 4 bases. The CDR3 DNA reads TGTGCCAGCAGCCAAGACGGGACAGGGGGCAGCTATGGCTACACCTTC. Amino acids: CASSQDGTGGSYGYTF.

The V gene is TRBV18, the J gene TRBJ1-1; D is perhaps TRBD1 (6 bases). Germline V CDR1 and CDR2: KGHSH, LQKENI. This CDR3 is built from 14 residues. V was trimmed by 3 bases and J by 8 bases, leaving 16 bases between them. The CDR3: CASSPARTASEAFF. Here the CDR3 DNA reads TGTGCCAGCTCACCGGCGAGGACAGCCTCCGAAGCTTTCTTT.

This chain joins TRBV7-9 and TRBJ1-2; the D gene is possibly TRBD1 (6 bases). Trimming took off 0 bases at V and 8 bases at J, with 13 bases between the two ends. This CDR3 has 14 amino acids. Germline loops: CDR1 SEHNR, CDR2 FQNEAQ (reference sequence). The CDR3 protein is CASSLARSGEGYTF. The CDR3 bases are TGTGCCAGCAGCTTAGCGCGTTCAGGGGAGGGCTACACCTTC.

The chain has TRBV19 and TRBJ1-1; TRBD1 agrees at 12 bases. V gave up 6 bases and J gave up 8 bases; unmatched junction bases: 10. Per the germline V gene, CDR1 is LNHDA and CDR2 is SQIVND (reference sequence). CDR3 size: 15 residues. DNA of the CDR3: TGTGCCAGTAGACCCCCGGGACAGGGGGCAAGAGAAGCTTTCTTT. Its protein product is CASRPPGQGAREAFF.

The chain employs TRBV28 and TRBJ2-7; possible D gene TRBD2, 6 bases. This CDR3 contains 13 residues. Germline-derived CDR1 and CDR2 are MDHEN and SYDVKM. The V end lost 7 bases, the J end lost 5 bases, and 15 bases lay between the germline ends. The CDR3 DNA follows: TGTGCCAGCACTCCGGGGAGGAGAGACGAGCAGTACTTC. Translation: CASTPGRRDEQYF.

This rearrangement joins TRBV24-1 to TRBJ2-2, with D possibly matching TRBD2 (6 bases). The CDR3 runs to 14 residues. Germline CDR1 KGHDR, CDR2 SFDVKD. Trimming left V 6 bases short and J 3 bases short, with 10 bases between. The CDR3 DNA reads TGTGCCACCAGTTCGGGGACTCACACCGGGGAGCTGTTTTTT. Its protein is CATSSGTHTGELFF.

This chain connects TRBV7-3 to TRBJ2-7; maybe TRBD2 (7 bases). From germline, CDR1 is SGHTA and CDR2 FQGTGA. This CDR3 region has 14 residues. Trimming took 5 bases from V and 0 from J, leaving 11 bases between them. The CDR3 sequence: CASSPGGTSYEQYF. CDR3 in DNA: TGTGCCAGCAGCCCGGGGGGCACCTCCTACGAGCAGTACTTC.

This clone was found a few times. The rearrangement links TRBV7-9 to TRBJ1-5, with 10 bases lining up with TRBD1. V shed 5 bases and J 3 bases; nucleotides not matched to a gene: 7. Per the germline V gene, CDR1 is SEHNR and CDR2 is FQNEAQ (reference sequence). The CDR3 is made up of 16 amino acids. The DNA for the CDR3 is TGTGCCAGCAGCCGCTGGGACAGGGGATACAATCAGCCCCAGCATTTT. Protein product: CASSRWDRGYNQPQHF.

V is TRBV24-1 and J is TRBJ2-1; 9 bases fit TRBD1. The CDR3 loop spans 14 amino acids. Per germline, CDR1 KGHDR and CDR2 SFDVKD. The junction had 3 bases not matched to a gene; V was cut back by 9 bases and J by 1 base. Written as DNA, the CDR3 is TGTGCCACCCGTGGGACAGGGTCCTACAATGAGCAGTTCTTC. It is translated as CATRGTGSYNEQFF.

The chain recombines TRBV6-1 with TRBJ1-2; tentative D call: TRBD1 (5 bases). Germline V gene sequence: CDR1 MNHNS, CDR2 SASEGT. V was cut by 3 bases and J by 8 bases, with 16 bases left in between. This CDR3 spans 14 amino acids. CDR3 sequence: CASSDMGQGGGYTF. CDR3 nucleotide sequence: TGTGCCAGCAGTGATATGGGCCAGGGCGGCGGCTACACCTTC.

The CDR3 here is CAWSVGPGGTQYF. The CDR3 coding sequence is TGTGCCTGGAGTGTAGGGCCGGGGGGGACCCAGTACTTC. This chain joins TRBV30 and TRBJ2-5, with 7 bases aligning to TRBD2. The length of the CDR3 is 13 residues. Unmatched junction bases numbered 5, after V lost 0 bases and J lost 7 bases. Germline CDR1 is GTSNPN and CDR2 is SVGIG (reference sequence).

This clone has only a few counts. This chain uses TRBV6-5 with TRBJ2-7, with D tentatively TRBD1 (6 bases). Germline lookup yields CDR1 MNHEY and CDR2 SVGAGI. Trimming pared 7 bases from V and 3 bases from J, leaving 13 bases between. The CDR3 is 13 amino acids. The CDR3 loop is CASNRRGGYEQYF. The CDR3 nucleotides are TGTGCCAGCAACCGGAGAGGGGGCTACGAGCAGTACTTC.

The CDR3 DNA reads as TGTGCCAGCAGCATTACAGGGGGGAGCTCTGGAAACACCATATATTTT. This sequence encodes CASSITGGSSGNTIYF. The genes are TRBV5-8 and TRBJ1-3, with 8 positions matching TRBD1. This CDR3 is 16 amino acids long. Unmatched junction bases numbered 6, after V lost 4 bases and J lost 0 bases. The germline gives CDR1 SGHTS, CDR2 YDEGEE.

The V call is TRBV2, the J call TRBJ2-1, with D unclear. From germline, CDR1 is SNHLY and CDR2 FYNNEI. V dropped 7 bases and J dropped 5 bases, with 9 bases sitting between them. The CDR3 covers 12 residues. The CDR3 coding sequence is TGTGCCAGCAATCAAAACAACAATGAGCAGTTCTTC. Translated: CASNQNNNEQFF.

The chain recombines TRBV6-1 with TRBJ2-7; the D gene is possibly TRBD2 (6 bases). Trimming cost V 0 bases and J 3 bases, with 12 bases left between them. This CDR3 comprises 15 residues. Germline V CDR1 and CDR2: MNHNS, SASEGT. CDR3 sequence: CASSEAGTGFYEQYF. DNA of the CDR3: TGTGCCAGCAGTGAAGCCGGGACTGGGTTCTACGAGCAGTACTTC.

DNA for the CDR3: TGCGCCAGCAGCTTGTCCCCCGGGACAGGGGGCGTTGGCTACACCTTC. Protein product: CASSLSPGTGGVGYTF. The gene calls are TRBV5-1 and TRBJ1-2, with 12 bases fitting TRBD1. Germline loops: CDR1 SGHRS, CDR2 YFSETQ. J gave up 7 bases and V 1 base, and 8 bases lay outside the gene matches. The CDR3 loop spans 16 amino acids.

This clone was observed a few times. The CDR3 DNA is TGTGCCAGTACCGCAGGACAGGGAATCCCCAATGAGCAGTTCTTC. Translation: CASTAGQGIPNEQFF. The rearrangement joins TRBV19 to TRBJ2-1, with 8 positions matching TRBD1. Germline loops: CDR1 LNHDA, CDR2 SQIVND (reference sequence). This CDR3 has 15 residues. The V and J ends lost 7 bases and 6 bases, in that order; junction bases with no gene match: 11.

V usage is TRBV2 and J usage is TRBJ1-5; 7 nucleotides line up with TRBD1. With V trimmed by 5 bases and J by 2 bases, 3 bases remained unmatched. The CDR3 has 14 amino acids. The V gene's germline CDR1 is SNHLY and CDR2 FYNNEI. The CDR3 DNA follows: TGTGCCAGCAGTCCCACAGGGGGCAATCAGCCCCAGCATTTT. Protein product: CASSPTGGNQPQHF.

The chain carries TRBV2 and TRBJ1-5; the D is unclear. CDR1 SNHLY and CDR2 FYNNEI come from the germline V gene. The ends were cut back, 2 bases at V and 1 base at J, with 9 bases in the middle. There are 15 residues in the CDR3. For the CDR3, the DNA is TGTGCCAGCAGTGAAAGAGGGCTGAGCAATCAGCCCCAGCATTTT. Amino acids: CASSERGLSNQPQHF.

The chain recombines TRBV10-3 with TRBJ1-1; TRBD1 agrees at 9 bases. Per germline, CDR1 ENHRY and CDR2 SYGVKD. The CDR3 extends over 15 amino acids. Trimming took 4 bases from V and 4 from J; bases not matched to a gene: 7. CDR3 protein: CAISGRGQGGTEAFF. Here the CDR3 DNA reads TGTGCCATCAGTGGCAGGGGACAGGGCGGCACTGAAGCTTTCTTT.

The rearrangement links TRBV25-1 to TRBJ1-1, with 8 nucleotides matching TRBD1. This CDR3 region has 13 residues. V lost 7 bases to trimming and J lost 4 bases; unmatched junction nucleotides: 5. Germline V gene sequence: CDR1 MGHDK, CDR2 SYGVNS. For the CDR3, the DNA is TGTGCCAGCACAACAGGGGGAGGCACTGAAGCTTTCTTT. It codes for CASTTGGGTEAFF.

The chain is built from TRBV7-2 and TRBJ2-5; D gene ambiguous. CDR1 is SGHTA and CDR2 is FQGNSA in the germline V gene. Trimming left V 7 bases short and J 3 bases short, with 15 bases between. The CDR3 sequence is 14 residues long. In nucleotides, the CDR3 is TGTGCCAGCACCCCCTCTACGGTGAAAGAGACCCAGTACTTC. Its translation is CASTPSTVKETQYF.

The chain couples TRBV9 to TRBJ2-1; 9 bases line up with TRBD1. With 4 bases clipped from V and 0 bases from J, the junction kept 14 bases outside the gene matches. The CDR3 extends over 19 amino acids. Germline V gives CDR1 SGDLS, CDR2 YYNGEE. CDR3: CASSFRPGTGTASYNEQFF. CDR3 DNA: TGTGCCAGCAGCTTTCGTCCCGGGACAGGGACGGCCTCCTACAATGAGCAGTTCTTC.

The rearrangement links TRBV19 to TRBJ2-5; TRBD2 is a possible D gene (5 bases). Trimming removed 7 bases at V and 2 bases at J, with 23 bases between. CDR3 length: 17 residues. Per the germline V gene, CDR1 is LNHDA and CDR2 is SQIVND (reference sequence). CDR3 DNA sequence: TGTGCCAGTAAGGATGGATCCCTAAGCGGTAGTCAAGAGACCCAGTACTTC. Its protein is CASKDGSLSGSQETQYF.

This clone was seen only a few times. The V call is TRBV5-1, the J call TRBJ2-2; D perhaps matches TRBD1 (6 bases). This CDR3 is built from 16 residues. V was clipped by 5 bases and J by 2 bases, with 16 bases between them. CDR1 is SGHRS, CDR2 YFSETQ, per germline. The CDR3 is CASRPRGFLNTGELFF. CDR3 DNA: TGCGCCAGCAGGCCTAGGGGGTTCCTAAACACCGGGGAGCTGTTTTTT.

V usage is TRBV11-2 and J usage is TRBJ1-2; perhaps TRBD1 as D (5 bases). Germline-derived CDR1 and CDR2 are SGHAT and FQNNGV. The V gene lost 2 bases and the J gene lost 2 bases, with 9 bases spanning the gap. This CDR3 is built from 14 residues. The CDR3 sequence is CASSLTGGNYGYTF. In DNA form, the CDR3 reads TGTGCCAGCAGCTTAACCGGGGGGAACTATGGCTACACCTTC.

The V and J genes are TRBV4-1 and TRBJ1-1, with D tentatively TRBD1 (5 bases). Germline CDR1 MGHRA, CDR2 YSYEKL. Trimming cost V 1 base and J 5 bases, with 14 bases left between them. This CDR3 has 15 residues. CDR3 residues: CASSQVGQGGTEAFF. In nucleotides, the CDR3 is TGCGCCAGCAGCCAAGTAGGGCAGGGTGGGACTGAAGCTTTCTTT.

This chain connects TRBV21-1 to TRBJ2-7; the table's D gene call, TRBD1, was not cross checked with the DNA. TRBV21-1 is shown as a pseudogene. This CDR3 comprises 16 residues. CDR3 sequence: CASSHYGGTGSYEQYF. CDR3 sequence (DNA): TGTGCCAGCAGCCACTACGGCGGGACAGGGTCATACGAGCAGTACTTC.